This TCR beta chain was sequenced during a study of blood T cell repertoires in COVID-19. Overall study context: In each case, the material was cDNA or gDNA derived from T cells, B-cell-depleted T cells, or PBMCs.

CDR3 length: 13 amino acids. Trimming removed 2 bases from V and 7 bases from J, with 12 bases in between. Authors' processing steps: For nucleated cells, counts were estimated from reference gene primer amplification. Clones were read by immunoSEQ multiplex PCR, and TCRdb kept only the in-frame ones, dropping some. V and J calls and clone size are as listed in that table; D and trimming were resolved from the DNA. Here the sample spans around 300,000 clones, 85% being singletons. V is TRBV12-3 or TRBV12-4 and J is TRBJ2-7, with D tentatively TRBD2 (6 bases). Material: peripheral blood. The clonotype comes from a human donor in a cohort sampled during active COVID-19. CDR3 in amino acids: CASSLSIGREQYF. In DNA, the CDR3 is TGTGCCAGCAGTTTAAGTATTGGGAGGGAGCAGTACTTC.